Presented here are 5 T cell receptor beta chains from one specimen sequenced in a study of OX40 agonist ivuxolimab in advanced cancers. Assay used: immunoSEQ multiplex PCR; TCRdb lists only in-frame clones, some missing. The profile shows 75,000 to 95,000 clones, 90% of them singletons. Sequencing used CD4+ or CD8+ T cells sorted from blood, obtained in a trial of the OX40 agonist ivuxolimab. The source of these receptors is an adult with an advanced solid tumor such as melanoma, head and neck, liver or kidney cancer.

The chain recombines TRBV5-1 with TRBJ2-1, with TRBD2 as a possible D gene (6 bases). This CDR3 has 17 amino acids. Germline values: CDR1 SGHRS, CDR2 YFSETQ. Trimming removed 0 bases from V and 0 bases from J, with 13 bases in between. The CDR3 nucleotides are TGCGCCAGCAGCTTGGTAGCGGTGCCCAGCTCCTACAATGAGCAGTTCTTC. Its translation: CASSLVAVPSSYNEQFF.

Concerning this clone: Other DNA sequences in this specimen translate into the identical CDR3. This chain connects TRBV2 to TRBJ2-5; no firm D call. Germline V gene lookup returns CDR1 SNHLY and CDR2 FYNNEI. The CDR3 has 16 amino acids. Trimming removed 2 bases at V and 5 bases at J, with 18 bases between. DNA for the CDR3: TGTGCCAGCAGTGAATCCGGACCCGTGACGGAGGAGACCCAGTACTTC. Translating it yields CASSESGPVTEETQYF.

The chain is built from TRBV2 and TRBJ2-2; D is ambiguous. V was clipped by 0 bases and J by 2 bases, with 7 bases between them. Per germline, CDR1 SNHLY and CDR2 FYNNEI. This CDR3 spans 15 amino acids. The chain's CDR3 is CASSEAQTNTGELFF. The CDR3 bases are TGTGCCAGCAGTGAAGCCCAGACCAACACCGGGGAGCTGTTTTTT.

The genes are TRBV27 and TRBJ2-5, with D unresolved. The V end lost 2 bases, the J end lost 5 bases, and 6 bases lay between the germline ends. Germline V CDR1 and CDR2: MNHEY, SMNVEV (reference sequence). This CDR3 is built from 12 residues. The CDR3 loop is CASSLLWETQYF. The CDR3, as DNA: TGTGCCAGCAGTTTACTGTGGGAGACCCAGTACTTC.

This clone was seen only once. Other DNA sequences in this sample translate to the same CDR3. The chain joins TRBV27 to TRBJ2-7; no clear D gene. The CDR3 consists of 12 residues. Trimming left V 3 bases short and J 5 bases short, with 8 bases between. Germline V CDR1 and CDR2: MNHEY, SMNVEV (reference sequence). The CDR3 reads CASSLVGDEQYF. In nucleotides, the CDR3 is TGTGCCAGCAGTTTGGTGGGCGACGAGCAGTACTTC.